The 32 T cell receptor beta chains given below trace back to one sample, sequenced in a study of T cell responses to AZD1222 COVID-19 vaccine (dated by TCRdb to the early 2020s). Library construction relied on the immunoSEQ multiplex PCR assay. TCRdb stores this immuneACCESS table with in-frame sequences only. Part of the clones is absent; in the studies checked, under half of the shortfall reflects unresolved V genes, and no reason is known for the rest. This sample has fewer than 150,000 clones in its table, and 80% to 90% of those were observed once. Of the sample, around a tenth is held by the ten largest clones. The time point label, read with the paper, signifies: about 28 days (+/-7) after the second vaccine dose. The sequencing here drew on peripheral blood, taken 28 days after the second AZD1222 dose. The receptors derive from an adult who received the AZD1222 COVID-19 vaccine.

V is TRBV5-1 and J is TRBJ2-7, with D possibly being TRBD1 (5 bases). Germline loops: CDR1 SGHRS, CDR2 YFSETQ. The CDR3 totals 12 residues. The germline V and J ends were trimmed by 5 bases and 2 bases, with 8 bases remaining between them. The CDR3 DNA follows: TGCGCCAGCAGACAGGACACCTACGAGCAGTACTTC. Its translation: CASRQDTYEQYF.

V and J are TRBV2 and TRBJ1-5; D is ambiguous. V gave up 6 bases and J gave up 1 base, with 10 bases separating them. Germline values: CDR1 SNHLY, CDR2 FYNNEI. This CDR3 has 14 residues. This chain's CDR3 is CASSYGRSNQPQHF. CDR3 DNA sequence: TGTGCCAGCAGCTACGGGAGGAGCAATCAGCCCCAGCATTTT.

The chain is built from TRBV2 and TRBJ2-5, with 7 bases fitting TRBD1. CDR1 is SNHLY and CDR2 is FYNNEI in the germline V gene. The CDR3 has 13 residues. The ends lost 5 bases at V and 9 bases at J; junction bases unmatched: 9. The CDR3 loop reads CASSPRTGVPQYF. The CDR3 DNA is TGTGCCAGCAGTCCCCGGACAGGCGTGCCCCAGTACTTC.

The CDR3 loop reads CASSQDTSGTQYF. As DNA, the CDR3 is TGTGCCAGCAGCCAAGACACTAGCGGGACCCAGTACTTC. The rearrangement links TRBV3-1 (or the pseudogene TRBV3-2) to TRBJ2-5, with 8 bases matching TRBD2. Germline CDR1 and CDR2: LGHDT and YNNKEL (reference sequence). Unmatched junction bases numbered 1, after V lost 0 bases and J lost 7 bases. The CDR3 is 13 amino acids.

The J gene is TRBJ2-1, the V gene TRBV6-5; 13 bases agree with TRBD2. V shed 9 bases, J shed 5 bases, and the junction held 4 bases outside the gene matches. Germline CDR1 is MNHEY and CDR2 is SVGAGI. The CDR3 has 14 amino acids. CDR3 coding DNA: TGTGCCAGTGGACTAGCGGGGGTCAACAATGAGCAGTTCTTC. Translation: CASGLAGVNNEQFF.

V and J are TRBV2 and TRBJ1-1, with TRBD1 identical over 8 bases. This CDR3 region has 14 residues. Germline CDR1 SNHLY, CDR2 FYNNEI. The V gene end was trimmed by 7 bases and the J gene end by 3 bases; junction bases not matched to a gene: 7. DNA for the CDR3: TGTGCCAGCATTGGACAGGGAGGAGACACTGAAGCTTTCTTT. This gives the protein CASIGQGGDTEAFF.

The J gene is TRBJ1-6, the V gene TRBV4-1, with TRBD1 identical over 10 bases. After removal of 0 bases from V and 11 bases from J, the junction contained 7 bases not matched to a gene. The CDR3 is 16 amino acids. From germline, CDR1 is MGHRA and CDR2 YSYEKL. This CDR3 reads CASSQDWTGGGAPLHF. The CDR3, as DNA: TGCGCCAGCAGCCAAGATTGGACAGGGGGTGGGGCACCCCTCCACTTT.

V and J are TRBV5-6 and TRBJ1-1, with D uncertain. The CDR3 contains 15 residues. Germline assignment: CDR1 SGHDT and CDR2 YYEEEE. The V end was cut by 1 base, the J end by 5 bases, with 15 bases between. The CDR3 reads CASSLPPNSRTEAFF. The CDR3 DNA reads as TGTGCCAGCAGCTTGCCGCCGAATTCAAGGACTGAAGCTTTCTTT.

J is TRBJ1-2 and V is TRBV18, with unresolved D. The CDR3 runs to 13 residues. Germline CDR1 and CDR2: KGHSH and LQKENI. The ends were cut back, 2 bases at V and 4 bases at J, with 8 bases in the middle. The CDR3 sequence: CASSPGQPYGYTF. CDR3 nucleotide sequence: TGTGCCAGCTCACCAGGGCAGCCCTATGGCTACACCTTC.

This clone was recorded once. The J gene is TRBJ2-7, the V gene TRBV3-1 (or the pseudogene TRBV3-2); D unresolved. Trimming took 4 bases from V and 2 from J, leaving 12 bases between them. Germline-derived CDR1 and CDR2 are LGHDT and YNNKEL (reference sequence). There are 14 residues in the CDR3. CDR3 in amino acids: CASSLDNGAYEQYF. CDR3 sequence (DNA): TGTGCCAGCAGCCTAGACAACGGAGCCTACGAGCAGTACTTC.

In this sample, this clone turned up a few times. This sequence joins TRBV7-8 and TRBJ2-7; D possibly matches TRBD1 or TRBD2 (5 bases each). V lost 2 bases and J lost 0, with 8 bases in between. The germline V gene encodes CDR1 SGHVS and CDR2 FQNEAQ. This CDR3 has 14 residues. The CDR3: CASSLWGSSYEQYF. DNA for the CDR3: TGTGCCAGCAGCTTATGGGGGAGCTCCTACGAGCAGTACTTC.

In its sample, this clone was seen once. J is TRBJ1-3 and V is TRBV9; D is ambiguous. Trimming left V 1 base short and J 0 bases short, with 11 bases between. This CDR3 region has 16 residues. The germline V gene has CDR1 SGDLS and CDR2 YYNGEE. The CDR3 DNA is TGTGCCAGCAGCGTAACATCCTTGCTCTCTGGAAACACCATATATTTT. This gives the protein CASSVTSLLSGNTIYF.

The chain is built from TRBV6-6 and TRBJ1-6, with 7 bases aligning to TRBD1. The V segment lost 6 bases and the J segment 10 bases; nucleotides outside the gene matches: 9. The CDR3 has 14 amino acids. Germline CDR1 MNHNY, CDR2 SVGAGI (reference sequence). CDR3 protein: CASSPQGRSSPLHF. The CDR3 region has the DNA TGTGCCAGCAGCCCACAGGGGAGAAGCTCACCCCTCCACTTT.

CDR3 DNA: TGTGCCACCAGCACGACTAGCGGGGGGATGACAGATACGCAGTATTTT. Protein sequence: CATSTTSGGMTDTQYF. J is TRBJ2-3 and V is TRBV15, with 13 bases identical to TRBD2. J gave up 3 bases and V 4 bases, and 4 bases lay outside the gene matches. CDR1 is LNHNV and CDR2 is YYDKDF in the germline V gene (reference sequence). This CDR3 spans 16 amino acids.

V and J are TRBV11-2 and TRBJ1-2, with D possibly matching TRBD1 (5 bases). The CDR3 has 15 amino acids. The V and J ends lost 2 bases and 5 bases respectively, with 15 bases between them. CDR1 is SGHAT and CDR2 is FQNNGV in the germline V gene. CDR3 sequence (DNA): TGTGCCAGCAGCTTATACTGGGCGGGGGTTTATGGCTACACCTTC. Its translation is CASSLYWAGVYGYTF.

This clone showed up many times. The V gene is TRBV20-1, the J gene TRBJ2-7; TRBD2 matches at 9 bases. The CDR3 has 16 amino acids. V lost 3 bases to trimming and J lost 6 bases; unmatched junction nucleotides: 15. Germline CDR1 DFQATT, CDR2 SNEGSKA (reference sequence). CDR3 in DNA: TGCAGTGCTAGTAAAAAGACTAGCGGCCCGAGGTTCGAGCAGTACTTC. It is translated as CSASKKTSGPRFEQYF.

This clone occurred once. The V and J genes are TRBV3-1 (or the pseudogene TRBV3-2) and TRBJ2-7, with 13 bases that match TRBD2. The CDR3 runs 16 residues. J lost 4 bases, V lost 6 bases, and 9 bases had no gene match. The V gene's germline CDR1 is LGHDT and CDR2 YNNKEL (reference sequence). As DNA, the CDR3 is TGTGCCAGCAGTCCTCGCGGGACTAGCGGGGCTTACGAGCAGTACTTC. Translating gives CASSPRGTSGAYEQYF.

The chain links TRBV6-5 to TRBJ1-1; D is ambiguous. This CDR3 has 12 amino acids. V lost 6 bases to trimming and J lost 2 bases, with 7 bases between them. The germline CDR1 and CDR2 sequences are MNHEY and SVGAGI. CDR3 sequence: CASRDTNTEAFF. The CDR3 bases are TGTGCCAGCAGAGACACAAACACTGAAGCTTTCTTT.

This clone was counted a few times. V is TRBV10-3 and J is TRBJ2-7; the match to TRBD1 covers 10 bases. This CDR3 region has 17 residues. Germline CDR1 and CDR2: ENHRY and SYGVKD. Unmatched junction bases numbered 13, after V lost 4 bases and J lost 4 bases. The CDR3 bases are TGTGCCATCAGTGGCTCCGGGACAGGGGACCTTGGGTACGAGCAGTACTTC. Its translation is CAISGSGTGDLGYEQYF.

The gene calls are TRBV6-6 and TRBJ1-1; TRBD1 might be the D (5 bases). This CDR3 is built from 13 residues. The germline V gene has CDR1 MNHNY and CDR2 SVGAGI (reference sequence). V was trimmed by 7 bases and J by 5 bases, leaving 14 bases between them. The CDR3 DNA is TGTGCCAGCACCCGCTCAGGGTATACTGAAGCTTTCTTT. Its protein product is CASTRSGYTEAFF.

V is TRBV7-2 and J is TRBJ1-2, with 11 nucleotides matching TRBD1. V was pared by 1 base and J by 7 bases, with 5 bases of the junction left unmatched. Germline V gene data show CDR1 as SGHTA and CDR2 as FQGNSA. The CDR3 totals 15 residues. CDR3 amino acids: CASSLVTGTGGGYTF. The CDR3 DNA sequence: TGTGCCAGCAGCTTAGTAACCGGGACAGGGGGTGGCTACACCTTC.

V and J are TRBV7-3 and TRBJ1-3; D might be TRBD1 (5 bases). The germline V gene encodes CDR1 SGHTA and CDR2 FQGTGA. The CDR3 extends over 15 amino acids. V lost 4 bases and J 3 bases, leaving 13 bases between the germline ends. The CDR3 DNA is TGTGCCAGCAGCTCCCAGGGAGGCGGTGGAAACACCATATATTTT. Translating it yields CASSSQGGGGNTIYF. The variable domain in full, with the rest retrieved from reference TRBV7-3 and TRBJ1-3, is GAGVSQTPSNKVTEKGKYVELRCDPISGHTALYWYRQSLGQGPEFLIYFQGTGAADDSGLPNDRFFAVRPEGSVSTLKIQRTERGDSAVYLCASSSQGGGGNTIYFGEGSWLTVV.

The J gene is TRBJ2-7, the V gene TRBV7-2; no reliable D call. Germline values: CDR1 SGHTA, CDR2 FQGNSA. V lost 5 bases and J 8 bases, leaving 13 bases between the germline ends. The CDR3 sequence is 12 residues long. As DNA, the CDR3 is TGTGCCAGCAGCCGCCCACTGGAAAAGCAGTACTTC. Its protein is CASSRPLEKQYF.

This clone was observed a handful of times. The CDR3, as DNA: TGTGCCAGCAGCTTGGAAGTAACCGGGGAGCTGTTTTTT. Protein: CASSLEVTGELFF. V usage is TRBV5-4 and J usage is TRBJ2-2, with D hard to call. The V gene lost 0 bases and the J gene lost 5 bases, with 5 bases spanning the gap. This CDR3 has 13 amino acids. Germline V CDR1 and CDR2: SGHNT, YYREEE (reference sequence).

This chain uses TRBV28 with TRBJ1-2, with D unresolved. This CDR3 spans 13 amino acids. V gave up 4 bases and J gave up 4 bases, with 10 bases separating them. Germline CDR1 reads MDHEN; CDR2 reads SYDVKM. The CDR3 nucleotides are TGTGCCAGCAGTTCCACCAACAGCTATGGCTACACCTTC. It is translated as CASSSTNSYGYTF.

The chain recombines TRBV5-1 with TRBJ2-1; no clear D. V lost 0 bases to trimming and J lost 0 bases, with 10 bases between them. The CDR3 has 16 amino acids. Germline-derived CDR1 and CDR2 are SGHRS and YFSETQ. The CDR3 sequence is CASSLDVLNSYNEQFF. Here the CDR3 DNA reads TGCGCCAGCAGCTTGGATGTACTGAACTCCTACAATGAGCAGTTCTTC.

The CDR3 sequence: CASSLGRLEKLFF. CDR3 nucleotide sequence: TGTGCCAGCAGCTTAGGGCGGTTGGAAAAACTGTTTTTT. The rearrangement joins TRBV11-2 to TRBJ1-4; D is ambiguous. The CDR3 is 13 residues long. Germline V gene data show CDR1 as SGHAT and CDR2 as FQNNGV. Trimming shortened V by 1 base and J by 8 bases, and 8 bases separated the two germline ends.

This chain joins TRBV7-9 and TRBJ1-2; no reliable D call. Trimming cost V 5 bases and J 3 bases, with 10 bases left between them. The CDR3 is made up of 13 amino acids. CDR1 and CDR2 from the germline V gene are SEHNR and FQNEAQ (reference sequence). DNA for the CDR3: TGTGCCAGCAGCGGATCCGGGGACTATGGCTACACCTTC. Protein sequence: CASSGSGDYGYTF.

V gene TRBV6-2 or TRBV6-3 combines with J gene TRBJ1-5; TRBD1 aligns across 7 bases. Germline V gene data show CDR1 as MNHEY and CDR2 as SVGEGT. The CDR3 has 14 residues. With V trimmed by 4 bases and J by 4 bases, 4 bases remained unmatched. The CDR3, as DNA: TGTGCCAGCAGTTTACAGGGGAGGAATCAGCCCCAGCATTTT. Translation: CASSLQGRNQPQHF.

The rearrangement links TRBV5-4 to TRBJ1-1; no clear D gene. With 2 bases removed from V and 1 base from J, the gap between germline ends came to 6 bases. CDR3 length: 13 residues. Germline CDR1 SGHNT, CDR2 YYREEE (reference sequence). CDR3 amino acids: CASSLRENTEAFF. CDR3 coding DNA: TGTGCCAGCAGCTTACGTGAGAACACTGAAGCTTTCTTT.

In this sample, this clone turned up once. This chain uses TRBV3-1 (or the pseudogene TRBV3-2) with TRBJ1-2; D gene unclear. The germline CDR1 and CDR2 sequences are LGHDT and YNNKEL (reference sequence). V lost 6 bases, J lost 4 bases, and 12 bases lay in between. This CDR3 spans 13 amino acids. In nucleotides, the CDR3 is TGTGCCAGCAGTCCGGCCGTCGGCTATGGCTACACCTTC. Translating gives CASSPAVGYGYTF.

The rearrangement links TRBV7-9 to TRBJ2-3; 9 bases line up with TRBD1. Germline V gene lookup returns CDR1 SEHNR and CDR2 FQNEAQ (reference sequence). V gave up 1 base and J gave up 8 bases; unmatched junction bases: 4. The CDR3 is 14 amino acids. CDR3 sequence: CASSLGGQGSTQYF. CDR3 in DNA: TGTGCCAGCAGCTTAGGGGGACAGGGTTCTACGCAGTATTTT.